This T cell receptor (beta chain) was documented in a study of shared clonotypes between healthy human individuals. General study findings and limits: Shared clonotypes: about 4.6% naive CD4, around 3.4% naive CD8, about 2.5% memory CD4, about 0.4% memory CD8.

TCRdb keeps only in-frame clones here, not all; method: immunoSEQ multiplex PCR. The sample includes 1.6 million or so clones, approximately 98.5% of them seen just once. As regards this clone: Its antigen is as yet unknown.

The CDR3 runs to 14 residues. The germline V and J ends were trimmed by 0 bases and 5 bases, with 10 bases remaining between them. In germline, CDR1 is SGHTA, CDR2 FQGNSA. The chain recombines TRBV7-2 with TRBJ2-5, with D unresolved. Sequenced sample: naive CD4+ T cells sorted from blood. The subset is: CD45RA+ positively selected. This TCR was recovered from a man younger than 40 in good health. CDR3 residues: CASSLAGSLETQYF. The DNA for the CDR3 is TGTGCCAGCAGCTTAGCTGGCAGCCTGGAGACCCAGTACTTC.